One T cell receptor beta chain is described in this entry. Researchers ran the PCR with 60 Vbeta and 13 Jbeta primers. Profiling relied on immunoSEQ multiplex PCR, and the TCRdb table lists in-frame clones only, not all of them. This repertoire shows 180,000 or so clones, more than 75% found once; its top ten account for around 6.3%. This specimen comes from a study of cytomegalovirus exposure and HLA in healthy donors. Sequenced material: PBMCs. The sequence was collected from a woman in her fifties or sixties in good health and CMV-seropositive.

In DNA form, the CDR3 reads TGTGCCAGCAGCTTATCAGTCACTGAAGCTTTCTTT. Its protein product is CASSLSVTEAFF. J is TRBJ1-1 and V is TRBV7-2, with D uncertain. Germline V lookup: CDR1 SGHTA, CDR2 FQGNSA. V dropped 2 bases and J dropped 4 bases, with 5 bases sitting between them. The CDR3 consists of 12 residues.